This T cell receptor beta chain was documented in a study of OX40 agonist ivuxolimab in advanced cancers. With regard to this clone: Its antigen remains unknown.

Findings and caveats of the study: CD4+ and CD8+ blood T cells expanded clonally by week 6 at 0.1 to 3.0 mg/kg.

CDR3 length equals 16 residues. Germline V gene data show CDR1 as SNHLY and CDR2 as FYNNEI. V lost 4 bases to trimming and J lost 0 bases; unmatched junction nucleotides: 5. Here immunoSEQ multiplex PCR was the method, and the copy in TCRdb shows in-frame clones only, minus some. The repertoire has tens of thousands of clones, 84% of them found once; the top ten carry 2% to 3%. The chain combines TRBV2 with TRBJ2-3; 9 bases agree with TRBD2. This receptor was identified in an adult with an advanced solid tumor such as melanoma, head and neck, liver or kidney cancer. The sequenced sample was CD4+ or CD8+ T cells sorted from blood, obtained in a trial of the OX40 agonist ivuxolimab. The CDR3 protein is CASSGPLAGSTDTQYF. The CDR3 nucleotides read TGTGCCAGCAGTGGCCCCCTAGCGGGGAGCACAGATACGCAGTATTTT.